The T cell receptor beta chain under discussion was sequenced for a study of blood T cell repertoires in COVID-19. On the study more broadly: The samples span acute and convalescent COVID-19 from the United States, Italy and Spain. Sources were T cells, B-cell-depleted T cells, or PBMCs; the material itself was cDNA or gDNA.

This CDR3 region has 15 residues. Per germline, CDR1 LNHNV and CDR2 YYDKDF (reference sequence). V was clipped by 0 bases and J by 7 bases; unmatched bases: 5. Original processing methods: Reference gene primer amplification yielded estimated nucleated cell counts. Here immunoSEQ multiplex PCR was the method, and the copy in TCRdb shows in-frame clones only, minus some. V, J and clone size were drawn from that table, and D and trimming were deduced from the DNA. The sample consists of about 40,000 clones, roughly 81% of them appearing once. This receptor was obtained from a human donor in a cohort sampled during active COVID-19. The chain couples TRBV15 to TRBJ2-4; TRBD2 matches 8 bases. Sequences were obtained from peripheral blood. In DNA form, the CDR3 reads TGTGCCACCAGCAGAGACCGGGGGGGCCAGAACATTCAGTACTTC. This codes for CATSRDRGGQNIQYF. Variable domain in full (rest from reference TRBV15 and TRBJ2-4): DAMVIQNPRYQVTQFGKPVTLSCSQTLNHNVMYWYQQKSSQAPKLLFHYYDKDFNNEADTPDNFQSRRPNTSFCFLDIRSPGLGDTAMYLCATSRDRGGQNIQYFGAGTRLSVL.